These 29 T cell receptor beta chains share one sample of origin, sequenced in a study of T cell repertoires in cytomegalovirus infection. In TCRdb, the reads were re-called with MiXCR into one record per CDR3 protein. The sample records 570,000 or so distinct CDR3 sequences, 40% being singletons. The antigens for these receptors are not known. Specimen: cultured PBMCs, collected from culture after CMV antigen stimulation. The receptors stem from a human donor in good health (CMV status not recorded). Some clones in this sample may be carry-over from other donors' samples.

The chain uses TRBV12-3 or TRBV12-4 and TRBJ2-3, with D perhaps matching TRBD2 (5 bases). V was pared by 4 bases and J by 2 bases, with 19 bases between. This CDR3 spans 17 amino acids. CDR3 in DNA: TGTGCCAGCAGTTGGGCGCCCGGCCGGGGTAACACAGATACGCAGTATTTT. The encoded protein is CASSWAPGRGNTDTQYF.

As DNA, the CDR3 is TGCAGTGCTAGACTCGGAGGAAACACCATATATTTT. It specifies CSARLGGNTIYF. The chain employs TRBV20-1 and TRBJ1-3; D ambiguous. Germline CDR1 DFQATT, CDR2 SNEGSKA (reference sequence). With 2 bases removed from V and 4 bases from J, the gap between germline ends came to 6 bases. The CDR3 is 12 amino acids.

V gene TRBV7-9 combines with J gene TRBJ2-3; D tentatively fits TRBD1 or TRBD2 (6 bases each). The CDR3 consists of 13 residues. Trimming removed 8 bases at V and 1 base at J, with 10 bases between. In germline, CDR1 is SEHNR, CDR2 FQNEAQ (reference sequence). The CDR3 DNA reads TGTGCCAGCTGGGGGGCTGGCACAGATACGCAGTATTTT. This translates into CASWGAGTDTQYF.

The gene calls are TRBV7-6 and TRBJ2-7, with D perhaps TRBD1 (6 bases). V lost 2 bases and J 3 bases, leaving 8 bases between the germline ends. The CDR3 consists of 13 residues. The germline gives CDR1 SGHVS, CDR2 FNYEAQ. This CDR3 reads CASSLTGHYEQYF. DNA of the CDR3: TGTGCCAGCAGCTTAACAGGGCACTACGAGCAGTACTTC.

This clonotype was seen only a few times. The rearrangement links TRBV11-2 to TRBJ2-3; a possible D gene is TRBD2 (6 bases). The CDR3 length is 15 residues. The V end lost 3 bases, the J end lost 4 bases, and 14 bases lay between the germline ends. Per the germline V gene, CDR1 is SGHAT and CDR2 is FQNNGV. CDR3 DNA: TGTGCCAGCAGCTTCCCGGGAGATCGGGCAGATACGCAGTATTTT. This encodes CASSFPGDRADTQYF.

The table lists this clonotype with a few counts. The chain carries TRBV6-1 and TRBJ2-3; TRBD1 agrees at 11 bases. From germline, CDR1 is MNHNS and CDR2 SASEGT. The CDR3 covers 18 residues. V shed 1 base and J 1 base; nucleotides not matched to a gene: 7. Here the CDR3 DNA reads TGTGCCAGCAGTGAAGTCGGGACAGGGGGGCCTGGCACAGATACGCAGTATTTT. Its translation is CASSEVGTGGPGTDTQYF.

The sample holds many counts of this clonotype. The chain links TRBV7-2 to TRBJ2-3; D is ambiguous. The germline V gene encodes CDR1 SGHTA and CDR2 FQGNSA. Trimming stripped 1 base from V and 3 bases from J, with 5 bases between. This CDR3 has 13 amino acids. CDR3 DNA sequence: TGTGCCAGCAGCTTAGATCGGACAGATACGCAGTATTTT. It yields the protein CASSLDRTDTQYF.

This clonotype was found a few times. The CDR3 here is CASSPGQGKTYEQYF. The CDR3, as DNA: TGTGCCAGCAGCCCGGGACAGGGAAAAACCTACGAGCAGTACTTC. The chain recombines TRBV7-6 with TRBJ2-7; 9 nucleotides line up with TRBD1. The length of the CDR3 is 15 residues. V trimming: 5 bases; J trimming: 2 bases; junction bases outside the gene matches: 7. The V gene's germline CDR1 is SGHVS and CDR2 FNYEAQ.

This clonotype was seen a single time. This rearrangement joins TRBV5-1 to TRBJ2-3, with D maybe TRBD2 (8 bases). The CDR3 loop spans 16 amino acids. V dropped 0 bases and J dropped 13 bases, with 24 bases sitting between them. Germline V gene lookup returns CDR1 SGHRS and CDR2 YFSETQ. CDR3 DNA: TGCGCCAGCAGCTTGGCCCCGGGGGGGACAGCCCAAGTGGAGTATTTT. Translation gives CASSLAPGGTAQVEYF.

The rearrangement links TRBV7-2 to TRBJ2-5, with D tentatively TRBD2 (5 bases). The CDR3 loop spans 18 amino acids. The germline V and J ends were trimmed by 1 base and 5 bases, with 23 bases remaining between them. Germline-derived CDR1 and CDR2 are SGHTA and FQGNSA. CDR3 loop: CASSLVASPYPTWETQYF. DNA for the CDR3: TGTGCCAGCAGCTTAGTGGCTAGCCCCTACCCTACGTGGGAGACCCAGTACTTC.

This clonotype has more than one count but fewer than ten. The junction shows a germline mismatch at one end, possibly a read error. The rearrangement links TRBV6-1 to TRBJ2-7; D remains ambiguous. This CDR3 spans 14 amino acids. Germline loops: CDR1 MNHNS, CDR2 SASEGT. CDR3 residues: CATHVPGPSNEQYF. The CDR3 DNA is TGTGCCACCCACGTTCCCGGACCCTCCAACGAGCAGTACTTC.

The chain joins TRBV29-1 to TRBJ2-1; 11 bases map to TRBD2. The germline V gene has CDR1 SQVTM and CDR2 ANQGSEA. This CDR3 is 14 amino acids long. The V and J ends lost 4 bases and 2 bases, in that order; junction bases with no gene match: 1. This chain's CDR3 is CSVAGLAAYNEQFF. The CDR3 DNA follows: TGCAGCGTTGCGGGACTAGCGGCCTACAATGAGCAGTTCTTC.

This clonotype was observed a handful of times. V is TRBV6-1 and J is TRBJ2-7, with 8 bases matching TRBD1. V gave up 5 bases and J gave up 6 bases; unmatched junction bases: 9. Germline-derived CDR1 and CDR2 are MNHNS and SASEGT. This CDR3 spans 14 amino acids. CDR3 bases: TGTGCCAGCAGTCGCGACGACAGGGGTAGCGAGCAGTACTTC. Amino acids: CASSRDDRGSEQYF.

This clonotype was seen only once. The chain is built from TRBV27 and TRBJ2-2, with D possibly being TRBD1 (5 bases). CDR3 length: 18 residues. The V and J ends lost 5 bases and 0 bases respectively, with 19 bases between them. CDR1 and CDR2 from the germline V gene are MNHEY and SMNVEV (reference sequence). The chain's CDR3 is CASSPIAGPFANTGELFF. The CDR3 DNA is TGTGCCAGCAGTCCCATCGCAGGGCCGTTCGCGAACACCGGGGAGCTGTTTTTT.

V and J are TRBV4-2 and TRBJ2-5; D not certain. CDR1 is LGHNA and CDR2 is YNFKEQ in the germline V gene. The germline V and J ends were trimmed by 0 bases and 7 bases, with 15 bases remaining between them. There are 15 residues in the CDR3. DNA for the CDR3: TGTGCCAGCAGCCAAGATCAGAGATACCACGGGACCCAGTACTTC. It codes for CASSQDQRYHGTQYF.

This chain joins TRBV6-6 and TRBJ2-7; D might be TRBD1 (6 bases). The CDR3 extends over 15 amino acids. Trimming cost V 2 bases and J 5 bases, with 16 bases left between them. Germline CDR1 is MNHNY and CDR2 is SVGAGI (reference sequence). CDR3 nucleotides: TGTGCCAGCAGTTACGTCGCTCAGGGGCCAGACGAGCAGTACTTC. Protein product: CASSYVAQGPDEQYF.

V usage is TRBV12-3 or TRBV12-4 and J usage is TRBJ2-7; 10 nucleotides align to TRBD2. V trimming: 6 bases; J trimming: 2 bases; junction bases outside the gene matches: 7. The CDR3 totals 15 residues. The CDR3 here is CASSESGGGTYEQYF. The CDR3 nucleotides read TGTGCCAGCAGCGAGAGCGGGGGGGGAACCTACGAGCAGTACTTC.

The chain uses TRBV6-5 and TRBJ1-1; D gene uncertain. The germline gives CDR1 MNHEY, CDR2 SVGAGI. With 2 bases removed from V and 4 bases from J, the gap between germline ends came to 11 bases. The CDR3 has 14 amino acids. CDR3 bases: TGTGCCAGCAGTTACGGCATCCGCAGCACTGAAGCTTTCTTT. It yields the protein CASSYGIRSTEAFF.

This clonotype was seen a handful of times. The chain is built from TRBV12-3 or TRBV12-4 and TRBJ2-2; D not certain. V lost 6 bases to trimming and J lost 4 bases, with 15 bases between them. This CDR3 contains 15 residues. CDR3 protein: CASSPRLLGTGELFF. The CDR3 DNA follows: TGTGCCAGCAGCCCAAGGCTGTTGGGCACCGGGGAGCTGTTTTTT.

The gene calls are TRBV20-1 and TRBJ2-3; D is uncertain. This CDR3 has 14 residues. Trimming left V 0 bases short and J 2 bases short, with 9 bases between. Germline V gene lookup returns CDR1 DFQATT and CDR2 SNEGSKA (reference sequence). This CDR3 reads CSARDLGITDTQYF. DNA for the CDR3: TGCAGTGCTAGAGATCTAGGAATCACAGATACGCAGTATTTT.

The V call is TRBV3-1, the J call TRBJ2-1, with 9 bases fitting TRBD2. CDR3 length: 16 amino acids. The V segment lost 5 bases and the J segment 2 bases; nucleotides outside the gene matches: 7. In germline, CDR1 is LGHDT, CDR2 YNNKEL (reference sequence). The CDR3 here is CASSRISGGTYNEQFF. DNA for the CDR3: TGTGCCAGCAGCAGAATAAGCGGGGGGACCTACAATGAGCAGTTCTTC.

The chain combines TRBV27 with TRBJ2-3; TRBD2 aligns across 11 bases. The V and J ends lost 6 bases and 5 bases, in that order; junction bases with no gene match: 10. Germline V gene data show CDR1 as MNHEY and CDR2 as SMNVEV (reference sequence). The CDR3 is 16 residues long. The DNA of the CDR3 is TGTGCCAGCAGGCCACTAGCGGGGGCCATTGAAGATACGCAGTATTTT. It translates to CASRPLAGAIEDTQYF.

The chain carries TRBV7-2 and TRBJ1-1, with 8 bases that match TRBD1. V dropped 3 bases and J dropped 10; count of bases not matched to a gene: 4. Germline loops: CDR1 SGHTA, CDR2 FQGNSA. The CDR3 length is 12 residues. The DNA of the CDR3 is TGTGCCAGCAGCTTTCGTGACAGGGGAGCTTTCTTT. Translated: CASSFRDRGAFF.

V and J are TRBV5-4 and TRBJ1-1; perhaps TRBD1 as D (5 bases). The CDR3 consists of 14 residues. Trimming stripped 4 bases from V and 2 bases from J, with 12 bases between. Germline V gives CDR1 SGHNT, CDR2 YYREEE (reference sequence). In DNA form, the CDR3 reads TGTGCCAGCAGCGGGGGGGTTTCAAACACTGAAGCTTTCTTT. It codes for CASSGGVSNTEAFF.

The rearrangement joins TRBV6-2 or TRBV6-3 to TRBJ2-7, with a possible D match to TRBD1 (6 bases). Looked up from germline, CDR1 is MNHEY and CDR2 is SVGEGT. V gave up 7 bases and J gave up 6 bases, with 16 bases separating them. This CDR3 has 13 amino acids. The CDR3 loop reads CASTTGRAGEQYF. The CDR3 DNA reads TGTGCCAGCACGACAGGCAGGGCGGGCGAGCAGTACTTC.

This clonotype came up a few times. The rearrangement uses TRBV4-1 and TRBJ2-7; D unresolved. The V gene lost 2 bases and the J gene lost 0 bases, with 11 bases spanning the gap. CDR1 and CDR2 (germline): MGHRA, YSYEKL. This CDR3 has 15 amino acids. DNA of the CDR3: TGCGCCAGCAGCCAATCTCGTGGAAGCTCCTACGAGCAGTACTTC. Its protein product is CASSQSRGSSYEQYF.

The rearrangement uses TRBV11-2 and TRBJ2-2, with TRBD2 matching 9 bases. J was trimmed by 6 bases and V by 5 bases; bases with no gene match: 7. The CDR3 has 15 amino acids. Germline lookup yields CDR1 SGHAT and CDR2 FQNNGV. The CDR3 sequence is CASSPRGGYSGELFF. The CDR3 DNA sequence: TGTGCCAGCAGCCCGCGGGGGGGCTACTCCGGGGAGCTGTTTTTT.

This clonotype was detected only a few times. The J gene is TRBJ1-2, the V gene TRBV6-2 or TRBV6-3, with D maybe TRBD1 (6 bases). Trimming pared 8 bases from V and 4 bases from J, leaving 23 bases between. The germline CDR1 and CDR2 sequences are MNHEY and SVGEGT. The CDR3 runs to 16 residues. CDR3 sequence reads: CASLGGGGRRSYGYTF. In nucleotides, the CDR3 is TGTGCCAGCCTGGGCGGGGGCGGGCGACGATCCTATGGCTACACCTTC.

The chain uses TRBV20-1 and TRBJ2-7; D is ambiguous. Germline-derived CDR1 and CDR2 are DFQATT and SNEGSKA (reference sequence). CDR3 size: 13 residues. V was trimmed by 2 bases and J by 3 bases, leaving 11 bases between them. The CDR3 here is CSARLPAFYEQYF. Written as DNA, the CDR3 is TGCAGTGCTAGACTCCCAGCCTTCTACGAGCAGTACTTC.